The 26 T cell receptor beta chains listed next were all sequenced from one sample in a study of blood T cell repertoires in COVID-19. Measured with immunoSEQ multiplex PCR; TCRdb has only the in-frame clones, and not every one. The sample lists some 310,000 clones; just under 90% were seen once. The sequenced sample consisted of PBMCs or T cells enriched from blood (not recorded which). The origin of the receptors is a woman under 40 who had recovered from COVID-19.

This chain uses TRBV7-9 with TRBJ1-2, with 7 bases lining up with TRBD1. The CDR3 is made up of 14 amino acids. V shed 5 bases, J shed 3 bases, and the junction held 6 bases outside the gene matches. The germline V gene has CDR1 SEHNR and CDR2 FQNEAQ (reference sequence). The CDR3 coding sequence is TGTGCCAGCAGCGCACAGGGGCTTGACTATGGCTACACCTTC. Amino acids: CASSAQGLDYGYTF.

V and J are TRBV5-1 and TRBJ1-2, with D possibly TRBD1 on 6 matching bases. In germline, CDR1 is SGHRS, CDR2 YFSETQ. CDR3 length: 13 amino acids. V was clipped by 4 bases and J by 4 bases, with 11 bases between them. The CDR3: CASSLDRIYGYTF. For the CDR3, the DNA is TGCGCCAGCAGCCTTGACAGGATCTATGGCTACACCTTC.

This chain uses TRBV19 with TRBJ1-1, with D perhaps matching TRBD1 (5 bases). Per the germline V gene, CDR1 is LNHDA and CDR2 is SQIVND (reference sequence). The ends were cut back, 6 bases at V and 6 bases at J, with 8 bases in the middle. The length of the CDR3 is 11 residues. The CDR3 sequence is CASSGGAEAFF. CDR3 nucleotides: TGTGCCAGTAGCGGGGGGGCTGAAGCTTTCTTT.

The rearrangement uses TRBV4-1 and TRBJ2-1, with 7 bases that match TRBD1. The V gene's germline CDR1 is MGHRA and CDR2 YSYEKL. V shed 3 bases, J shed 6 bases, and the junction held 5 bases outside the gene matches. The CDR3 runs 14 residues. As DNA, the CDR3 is TGCGCCAGCAGCCACTCCGGGACAGTCAATGAGCAGTTCTTC. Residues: CASSHSGTVNEQFF.

CDR3 in amino acids: CASSQEARNYGYTF. CDR3 nucleotides: TGTGCCAGCAGCCAAGAGGCCCGAAACTATGGCTACACCTTC. This chain connects TRBV4-2 to TRBJ1-2, with D hard to call. Trimming took off 0 bases at V and 2 bases at J, with 7 bases between the two ends. Germline CDR1 and CDR2: LGHNA and YNFKEQ. The CDR3 covers 14 residues.

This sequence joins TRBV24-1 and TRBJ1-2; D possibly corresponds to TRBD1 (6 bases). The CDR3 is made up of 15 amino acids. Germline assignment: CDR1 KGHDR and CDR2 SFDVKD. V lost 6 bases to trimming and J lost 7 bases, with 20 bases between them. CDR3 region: CATSPGRGSRIGYTF. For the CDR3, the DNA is TGTGCCACCAGTCCCGGCAGGGGCTCTCGTATTGGCTACACCTTC.

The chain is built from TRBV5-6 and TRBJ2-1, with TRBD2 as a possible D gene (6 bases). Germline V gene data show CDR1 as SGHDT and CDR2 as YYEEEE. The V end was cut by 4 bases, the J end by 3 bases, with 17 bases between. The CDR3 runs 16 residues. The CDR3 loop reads CASSPVQAGFYNEQFF. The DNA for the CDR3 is TGTGCCAGCAGCCCCGTCCAAGCGGGCTTCTACAATGAGCAGTTCTTC.

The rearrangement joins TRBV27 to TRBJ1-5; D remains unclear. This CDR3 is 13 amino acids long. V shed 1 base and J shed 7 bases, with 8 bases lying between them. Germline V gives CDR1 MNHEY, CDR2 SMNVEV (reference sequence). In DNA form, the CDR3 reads TGTGCCAGCAGTTTATTCCGAGGACAGCCCCAGCATTTT. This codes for CASSLFRGQPQHF.

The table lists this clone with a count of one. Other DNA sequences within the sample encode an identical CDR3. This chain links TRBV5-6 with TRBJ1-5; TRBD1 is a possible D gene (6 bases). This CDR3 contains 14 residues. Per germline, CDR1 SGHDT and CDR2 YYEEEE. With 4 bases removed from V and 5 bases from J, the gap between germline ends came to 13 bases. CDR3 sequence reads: CASSRAGVDQPQHF. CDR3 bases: TGTGCCAGCAGCCGAGCAGGGGTGGATCAGCCCCAGCATTTT. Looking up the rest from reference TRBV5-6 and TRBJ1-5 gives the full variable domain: DAGVTQSPTHLIKTRGQQVTLRCSPKSGHDTVSWYQQALGQGPQFIFQYYEEEERQRGNFPDRFSGHQFPNYSSELNVNALLLGDSALYLCASSRAGVDQPQHFGDGTRLSIL.

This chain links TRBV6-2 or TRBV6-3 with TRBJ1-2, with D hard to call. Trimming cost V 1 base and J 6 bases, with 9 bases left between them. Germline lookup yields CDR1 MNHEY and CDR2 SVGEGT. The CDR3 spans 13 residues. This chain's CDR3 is CASSYYYRDGYTF. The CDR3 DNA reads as TGTGCCAGCAGTTACTATTACCGCGATGGCTACACCTTC.

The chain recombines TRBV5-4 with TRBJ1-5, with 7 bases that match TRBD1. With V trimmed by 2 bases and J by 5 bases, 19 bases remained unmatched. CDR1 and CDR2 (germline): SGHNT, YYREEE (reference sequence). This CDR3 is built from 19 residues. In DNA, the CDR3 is TGTGCCAGCAGCTTAACACCACCGGGACAGCTGGTTTCGGATCAGCCCCAGCATTTT. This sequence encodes CASSLTPPGQLVSDQPQHF.

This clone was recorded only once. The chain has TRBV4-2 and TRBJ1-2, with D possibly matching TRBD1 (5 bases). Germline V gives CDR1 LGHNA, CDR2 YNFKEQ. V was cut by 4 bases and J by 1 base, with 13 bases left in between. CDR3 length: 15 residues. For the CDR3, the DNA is TGTGCCAGCAGCCCCTCCCGGGGGGTTAACTATGGCTACACCTTC. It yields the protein CASSPSRGVNYGYTF.

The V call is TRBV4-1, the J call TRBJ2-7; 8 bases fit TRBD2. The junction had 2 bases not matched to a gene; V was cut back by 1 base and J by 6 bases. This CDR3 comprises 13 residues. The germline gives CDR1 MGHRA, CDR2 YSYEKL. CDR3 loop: CASSQVAGGEQYF. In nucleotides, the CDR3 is TGCGCCAGCAGCCAAGTGGCGGGAGGCGAGCAGTACTTC.

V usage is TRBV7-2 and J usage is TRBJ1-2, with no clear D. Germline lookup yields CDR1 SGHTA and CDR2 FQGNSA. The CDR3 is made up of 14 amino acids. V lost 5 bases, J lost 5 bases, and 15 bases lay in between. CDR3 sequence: CASSPQTAFYGYTF. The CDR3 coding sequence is TGTGCCAGCAGCCCCCAGACTGCCTTTTATGGCTACACCTTC.

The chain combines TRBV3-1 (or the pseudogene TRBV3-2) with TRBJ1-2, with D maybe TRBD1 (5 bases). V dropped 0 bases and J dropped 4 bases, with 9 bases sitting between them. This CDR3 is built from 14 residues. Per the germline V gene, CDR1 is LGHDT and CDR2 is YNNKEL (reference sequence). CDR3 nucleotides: TGTGCCAGCAGCCAAGAGGGGGGACTCTATGGCTACACCTTC. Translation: CASSQEGGLYGYTF.

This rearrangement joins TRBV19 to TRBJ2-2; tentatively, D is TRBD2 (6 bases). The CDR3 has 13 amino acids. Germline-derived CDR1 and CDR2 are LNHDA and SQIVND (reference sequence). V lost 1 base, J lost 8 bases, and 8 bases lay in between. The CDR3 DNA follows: TGTGCCAGTAGTATAGGGCTAGCGGGGGAGCTGTTTTTT. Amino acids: CASSIGLAGELFF.

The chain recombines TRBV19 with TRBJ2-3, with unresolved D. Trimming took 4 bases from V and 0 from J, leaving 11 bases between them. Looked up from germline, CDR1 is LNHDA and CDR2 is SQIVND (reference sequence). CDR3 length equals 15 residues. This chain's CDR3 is CASSTPLTSTDTQYF. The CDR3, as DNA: TGTGCCAGTAGTACACCCCTCACTAGCACAGATACGCAGTATTTT.

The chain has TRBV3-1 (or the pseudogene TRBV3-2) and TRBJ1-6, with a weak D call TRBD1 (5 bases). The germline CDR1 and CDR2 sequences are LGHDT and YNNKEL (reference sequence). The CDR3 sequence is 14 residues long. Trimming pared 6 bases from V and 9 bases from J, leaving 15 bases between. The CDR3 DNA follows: TGTGCCAGCAGTGCTCAGGGTCACTTTTCACCCCTCCACTTT. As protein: CASSAQGHFSPLHF.

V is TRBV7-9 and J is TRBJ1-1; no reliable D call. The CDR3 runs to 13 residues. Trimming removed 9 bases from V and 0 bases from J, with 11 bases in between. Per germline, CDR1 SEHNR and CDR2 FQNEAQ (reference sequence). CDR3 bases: TGTGCCAGTGGCAGAAACATGAACACTGAAGCTTTCTTT. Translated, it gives CASGRNMNTEAFF. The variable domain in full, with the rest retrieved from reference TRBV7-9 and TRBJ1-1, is DTGVSQNPRHKITKRGQNVTFRCDPISEHNRLYWYRQTLGQGPEFLTYFQNEAQLEKSRLLSDRFSAERPKGSFSTLEIQRTEQGDSAMYLCASGRNMNTEAFFGQGTRLTVV.

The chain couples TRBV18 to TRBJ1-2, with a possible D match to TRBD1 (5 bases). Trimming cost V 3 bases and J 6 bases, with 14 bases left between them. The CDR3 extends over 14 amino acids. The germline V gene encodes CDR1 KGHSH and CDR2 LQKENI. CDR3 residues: CASSPKGEGHGYTF. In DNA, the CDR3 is TGTGCCAGCTCACCTAAAGGGGAGGGGCATGGCTACACCTTC.

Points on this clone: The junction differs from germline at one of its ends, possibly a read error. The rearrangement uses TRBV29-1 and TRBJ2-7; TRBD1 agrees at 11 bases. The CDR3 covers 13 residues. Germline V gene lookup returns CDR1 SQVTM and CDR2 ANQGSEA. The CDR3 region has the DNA TGCAGCGCCAGGACAGGGGGCTTGGCTAGCGAGGACTTC. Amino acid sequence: CSARTGGLASEDF.

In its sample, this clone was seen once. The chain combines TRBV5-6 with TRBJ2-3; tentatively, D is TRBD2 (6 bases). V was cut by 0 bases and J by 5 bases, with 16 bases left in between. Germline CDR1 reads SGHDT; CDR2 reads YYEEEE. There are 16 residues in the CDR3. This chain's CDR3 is CASSLAGGSNGDTQYF. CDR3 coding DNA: TGTGCCAGCAGCTTGGCCGGAGGGAGCAATGGAGATACGCAGTATTTT.

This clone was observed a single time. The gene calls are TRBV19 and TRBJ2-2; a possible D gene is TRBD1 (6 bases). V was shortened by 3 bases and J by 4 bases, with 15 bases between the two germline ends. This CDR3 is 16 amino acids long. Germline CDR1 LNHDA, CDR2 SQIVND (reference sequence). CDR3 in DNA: TGTGCCAGTAGTATTGGAACAGGGTCGGTCACCGGGGAGCTGTTTTTT. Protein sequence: CASSIGTGSVTGELFF.

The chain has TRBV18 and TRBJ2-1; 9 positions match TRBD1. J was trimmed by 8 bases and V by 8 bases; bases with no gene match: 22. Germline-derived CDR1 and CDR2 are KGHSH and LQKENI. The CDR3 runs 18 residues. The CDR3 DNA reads TGTGCCAGCACGATATTTGGGACAGGGTTGTGTTGGTACCATGAGCAGTTCTTC. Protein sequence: CASTIFGTGLCWYHEQFF.

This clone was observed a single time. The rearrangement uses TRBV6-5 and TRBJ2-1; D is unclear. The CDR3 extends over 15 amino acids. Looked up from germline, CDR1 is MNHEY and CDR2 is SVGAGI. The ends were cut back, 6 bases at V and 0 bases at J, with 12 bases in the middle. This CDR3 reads CASSPAASSYNEQFF. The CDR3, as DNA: TGTGCCAGCAGCCCCGCGGCGAGCTCCTACAATGAGCAGTTCTTC.

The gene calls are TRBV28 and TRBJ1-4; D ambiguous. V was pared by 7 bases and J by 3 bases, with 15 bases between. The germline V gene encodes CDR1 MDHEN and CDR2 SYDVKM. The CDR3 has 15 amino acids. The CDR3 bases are TGTGCCAGCACACCGGGGAATTTGGCTAATGAAAAACTGTTTTTT. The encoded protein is CASTPGNLANEKLFF.